This T cell receptor beta chain originates from a study of T cell repertoires in cytomegalovirus infection. CDR3 length: 15 residues. J gave up 4 bases and V 6 bases, and 11 bases lay outside the gene matches. TCRdb independently ran MiXCR on the reads; one entry per CDR3 protein. The sample lists 150,000 to 200,000 distinct CDR3 sequences; roughly 27% were seen once. This receptor was identified in a human donor in good health (CMV status not recorded). Some clones in this sample may be carry-over from other donors' samples. The material sequenced was PBMCs. This chain connects TRBV12-3 or TRBV12-4 to TRBJ2-5; TRBD1 aligns across 7 bases. The chain's CDR3 is CASSPRTGMLETQYF. The CDR3 DNA follows: TGTGCCAGCAGCCCGAGGACAGGAATGTTAGAGACCCAGTACTTC.